These T cell receptor beta chains were read from a single sample in a study of T cells expressing NK-cell markers. TCRdb reprocessed the 5' RACE reads, keeping one entry per CDR3 protein, no DNA. Reported are some 120,000 distinct CDR3 sequences; the ten largest clones contain 15% to 20%. Sequenced input: blood T cells: a sorted CD56 or NKG2C T cell subset, CD4+ or CD8+ T cells, or bulk PBMC T cells (not recorded which). The source is a woman between 18 and 70 years old in good health. Each CDR3 is given with its conserved first and last residue.

cdr3_aa,j_call,v_call
CASSLGTPGLAGEETQYF,TRBJ2-5,TRBV5-1
CSVGDNPTGELFF,TRBJ2-2,TRBV29-1
CASRQGWNSNQPQHF,TRBJ1-5,TRBV6-2/TRBV6-3
CASSLAKSGGQETQYF,TRBJ2-5,TRBV7-2
CASSSIRAGGGDTQYF,TRBJ2-3,TRBV7-9
CAWEQGSTDTQYF,TRBJ2-3,TRBV30
CSVVGAGELFF,TRBJ2-2,TRBV29-1
CASSLGESGSLETQYF,TRBJ2-5,TRBV13
CASSQGEEDNYGYTF,TRBJ1-2,TRBV4-2
CASSQGPTGGPDNEQFF,TRBJ2-1,TRBV4-1
CASSSSGPAYGYTF,TRBJ1-2,TRBV6-5
CSVEDRGYYNEQFF,TRBJ2-1,TRBV29-1
CASRPGTKSEHNEQFF,TRBJ2-1,TRBV12-3/TRBV12-4
CASGSGGASSPLHF,TRBJ1-6,TRBV12-3/TRBV12-4
CASSLTTRGTQYF,TRBJ2-5,TRBV3-1
CASTGPGLEQFF,TRBJ2-1,TRBV19
CASGESRSSYNEQFF,TRBJ2-1,TRBV6-4
CATSTGWASTQYF,TRBJ2-3,TRBV24-1
CASSLRPTEYNEQFF,TRBJ2-1,TRBV5-6
CSVDLTVVADTQYF,TRBJ2-3,TRBV29-1
CASSQVAGLAGEAFF,TRBJ1-1,TRBV4-1
CASSLTAHEQYF,TRBJ2-7,TRBV6-2/TRBV6-3
CASTPLAGGQGYTF,TRBJ1-2,TRBV5-1
CSARDSGEPGGNIQYF,TRBJ2-4,TRBV20-1
CASSHASAGPNEQFF,TRBJ2-1,TRBV4-1
CASSSRDSRTDTQYF,TRBJ2-3,TRBV7-9
CSVVGARTNTGELFF,TRBJ2-2,TRBV29-1
CASSFQGLHTEAFF,TRBJ1-1,TRBV5-6
CSVVPGLAEEQFF,TRBJ2-1,TRBV29-1